Listed here are 21 T cell receptor beta chains from one sample, sequenced in a study of spatial heterogeneity in lung cancer. TCRdb used MiXCR to reprocess the 5' RACE reads, holding one entry per CDR3 protein. The sample lists roughly 940 distinct CDR3 sequences; over 30% were seen once. Time point denoted: sample taken at primary tumor resection. Sequenced material: normal lung tissue next to the tumor, taken at surgery. The receptors shown here come from a male donor with early-stage non-small cell lung cancer.

This clonotype counts as medium-sized (0.01 to 0.1%). V is TRBV20-1 and J is TRBJ1-6, with D tentatively TRBD1 (5 bases). Looked up from germline, CDR1 is DFQATT and CDR2 is SNEGSKA (reference sequence). The CDR3 contains 15 residues. With 5 bases removed from V and 7 bases from J, the gap between germline ends came to 18 bases. This CDR3 is CSAPRQPLENSPLHF. For the CDR3, the DNA is TGCAGTGCTCCTCGACAGCCCCTGGAGAATTCACCCCTCCACTTT.

This clonotype turned up a few times. The V and J genes are TRBV6-5 and TRBJ1-1; 7 nucleotides line up with TRBD1. The length of the CDR3 is 13 residues. V gave up 7 bases and J gave up 4 bases; unmatched junction bases: 6. Germline V gene sequence: CDR1 MNHEY, CDR2 SVGAGI. The CDR3 DNA is TGTGCCAGCAATTTACAGGGGAGCACTGAAGCTTTCTTT. It specifies CASNLQGSTEAFF.

Relative to its sample, this clonotype is medium-sized. The chain is built from TRBV11-2 and TRBJ2-1; D may be TRBD2 (6 bases). V lost 6 bases to trimming and J lost 5 bases, with 20 bases between them. Germline V gene lookup returns CDR1 SGHAT and CDR2 FQNNGV. The CDR3 is 16 residues long. The CDR3 DNA is TGTGCCAGCAGTCGAGGTTTGGGCGGGGTGGACAATGAGCAGTTCTTC. It yields the protein CASSRGLGGVDNEQFF.

In its sample, this clonotype was seen a few times. This sequence joins TRBV7-8 and TRBJ2-3; D possibly corresponds to TRBD2 (5 bases). Germline CDR1 and CDR2: SGHVS and FQNEAQ. The CDR3 has 14 residues. V was pared by 4 bases and J by 6 bases, with 14 bases between. CDR3 in amino acids: CASSYRETADTQYF. CDR3 nucleotides: TGTGCCAGCAGCTATAGGGAGACCGCGGATACGCAGTATTTT.

The CDR3 region is CARTGTYEQYF. CDR3 DNA: TGTGCCAGAACAGGAACCTACGAGCAGTACTTC. The chain couples TRBV25-1 to TRBJ2-7, with a weak D call TRBD1 (5 bases). Trimming cost V 9 bases and J 2 bases, with 8 bases left between them. The CDR3 consists of 11 residues. Germline V gene sequence: CDR1 MGHDK, CDR2 SYGVNS.

The chain couples TRBV20-1 to TRBJ2-6; 7 positions agree with TRBD2. Germline V lookup: CDR1 DFQATT, CDR2 SNEGSKA (reference sequence). With 1 base clipped from V and 1 base from J, the junction kept 7 bases outside the gene matches. The CDR3 contains 17 residues. Written as DNA, the CDR3 is TGCAGTGCTAGAGCAGCGCGGGGGTGGTCTGGGGCCAACGTCCTGACTTTC. Its translation: CSARAARGWSGANVLTF.

This clonotype ranks as large. The chain joins TRBV6-5 to TRBJ2-1; tentative D call: TRBD2 (6 bases). The CDR3 has 15 residues. Germline V gene data show CDR1 as MNHEY and CDR2 as SVGAGI. Trimming removed 2 bases from V and 6 bases from J, with 14 bases in between. For the CDR3, the DNA is TGTGCCAGCAGTTACCAAGCGACGGAGGGCAATGAGCAGTTCTTC. Its translation is CASSYQATEGNEQFF.

The chain employs TRBV4-2 and TRBJ2-1; D remains unclear. CDR3 length: 12 amino acids. V was shortened by 10 bases and J by 5 bases, with 12 bases between the two germline ends. Germline V gene lookup returns CDR1 LGHNA and CDR2 YNFKEQ. The CDR3, as DNA: TGTGCCACCAAGGAGCAGAACAATGAGCAGTTCTTC. This sequence encodes CATKEQNNEQFF.

The chain uses TRBV10-1 and TRBJ1-1; D unclear. The CDR3 is 13 residues long. CDR1 is WNHNN and CDR2 is SYGVQD in the germline V gene (reference sequence). V lost 5 bases and J lost 6, with 13 bases in between. The CDR3 reads CASSSGLDPEAFF. The CDR3 DNA is TGCGCCAGCAGTTCTGGCCTCGACCCTGAAGCTTTCTTT.

This clonotype has just a few counts. The chain employs TRBV19 and TRBJ2-5; D might be TRBD1 (5 bases). CDR1 is LNHDA, CDR2 SQIVND, per germline (reference sequence). This CDR3 comprises 13 residues. Trimming stripped 5 bases from V and 5 bases from J, with 12 bases between. The CDR3 DNA sequence: TGTGCCAGTAGTCCCGGACAACGCGAGACCCAGTACTTC. Translation gives CASSPGQRETQYF.

The V call is TRBV11-2, the J call TRBJ2-7, with D possibly being TRBD2 (6 bases). Germline CDR1 reads SGHAT; CDR2 reads FQNNGV. The V and J ends lost 7 bases and 2 bases respectively, with 18 bases between them. The CDR3 has 15 residues. The CDR3 bases are TGTGCCAGCACCACTAGCCGGGGCCCTGCCTACGAGCAGTACTTC. Translated, it gives CASTTSRGPAYEQYF. Full variable domain (remainder filled in from reference TRBV11-2 and TRBJ2-7): EAGVAQSPRYKIIEKRQSVAFWCNPISGHATLYWYQQILGQGPKLLIQFQNNGVVDDSQLPKDRFSAERLKGVDSTLKIQPAKLEDSAVYLCASTTSRGPAYEQYFGPGTRLTVT.

J is TRBJ2-5 and V is TRBV15; D might be TRBD2 (6 bases). Deletions cut 3 bases from V and 5 bases from J, with 13 bases between. The CDR3 has 14 amino acids. Germline assignment: CDR1 LNHNV and CDR2 YYDKDF (reference sequence). In nucleotides, the CDR3 is TGTGCCACCAGCAGGAGCTGGGGGGTGGAGACCCAGTACTTC. Residues: CATSRSWGVETQYF. The whole variable domain, remainder taken from reference TRBV15 and TRBJ2-5, is DAMVIQNPRYQVTQFGKPVTLSCSQTLNHNVMYWYQQKSSQAPKLLFHYYDKDFNNEADTPDNFQSRRPNTSFCFLDIRSPGLGDTAMYLCATSRSWGVETQYFGPGTRLLVL.

The V gene is TRBV11-2, the J gene TRBJ1-2, with 11 bases fitting TRBD1. CDR1 is SGHAT and CDR2 is FQNNGV in the germline V gene. V gave up 5 bases and J gave up 4 bases; unmatched junction bases: 3. The CDR3 is made up of 14 amino acids. The DNA for the CDR3 is TGTGCCAGCAGCCGGGGGACAGGGGGCTATGGCTACACCTTC. As protein: CASSRGTGGYGYTF.

By share of the sample, this clonotype is large. V usage is TRBV3-1 and J usage is TRBJ2-3; D unresolved. The length of the CDR3 is 14 residues. Germline values: CDR1 LGHDT, CDR2 YNNKEL (reference sequence). Trimming removed 4 bases from V and 7 bases from J, with 15 bases in between. The CDR3, as DNA: TGTGCCAGCAGCCCCGAGAGAATAACCCATACGCAGTATTTT. Translation: CASSPERITHTQYF.

V gene TRBV24-1 combines with J gene TRBJ2-3; D is uncertain. Germline CDR1 and CDR2: KGHDR and SFDVKD. This CDR3 has 14 residues. Trimming cost V 11 bases and J 9 bases, with 23 bases left between them. Here the CDR3 reads CAISPRFGPETQYF. CDR3 DNA: TGTGCCATCTCGCCGCGATTCGGACCGGAAACGCAGTATTTT.

The CDR3 region has the DNA TGTGCCAGCAGTTCACTACTACATTACCGGGACAGGGGTTCCTACAATGAGCAGTTCTTC. This sequence encodes CASSSLLHYRDRGSYNEQFF. This rearrangement joins TRBV28 to TRBJ2-1; 10 bases are shared with TRBD1. Germline V gene sequence: CDR1 MDHEN, CDR2 SYDVKM. The CDR3 loop spans 20 amino acids. V was pared by 4 bases and J by 1 base, with 16 bases of the junction left unmatched.

This clonotype is termed medium-sized (0.01 to 0.1%). This CDR3 reads CSVDQGRETQYF. The CDR3 region has the DNA TGCAGCGTTGATCAAGGGCGAGAGACCCAGTACTTC. V and J are TRBV29-1 and TRBJ2-5; D unresolved. The germline gives CDR1 SQVTM, CDR2 ANQGSEA. This CDR3 region has 12 residues. V was clipped by 3 bases and J by 4 bases, with 9 bases between them.

The chain couples TRBV20-1 to TRBJ2-3, with 15 bases lining up with TRBD2. This CDR3 has 16 amino acids. J was trimmed by 4 bases and V by 5 bases; bases with no gene match: 7. The germline gives CDR1 DFQATT, CDR2 SNEGSKA (reference sequence). As DNA, the CDR3 is TGCAGTGCTCAAGAGGGGACTAGCGGGAGGCCAGATACGCAGTATTTT. Protein sequence: CSAQEGTSGRPDTQYF.

This clonotype is large in the sample. The chain recombines TRBV4-1 with TRBJ2-1, with TRBD2 identical over 16 bases. V lost 5 bases to trimming and J lost 9 bases; unmatched junction nucleotides: 7. The CDR3 runs 16 residues. From germline, CDR1 is MGHRA and CDR2 YSYEKL. CDR3: CASSGGLAGGPGEQFF. In nucleotides, the CDR3 is TGCGCCAGCAGCGGGGGACTAGCGGGAGGGCCCGGTGAGCAGTTCTTC.

About this clonotype: One end of the junction is discordant with germline, which a read error may explain. This chain uses TRBV19 with TRBJ2-6, with D perhaps assigned TRBD1 or TRBD2 (6 bases each). Per germline, CDR1 LNHDA and CDR2 SQIVND (reference sequence). The CDR3 has 15 residues. The CDR3 DNA is TGTGCCAGTAGATCGGGGGCATCTGGGGTCAACGTCCTAACTTTC. Translated: CASRSGASGVNVLTF. Full variable domain (outside the CDR3, taken from reference TRBV19 and TRBJ2-6): DGGITQSPKYLFRKEGQNVTLSCEQNLNHDAMYWYRQDPGQGLRLIYYSQIVNDFQKGDIAEGYSVSREKKESFPLTVTSAQKNPTAFYLCASRSGASGVNVLTFGAGSRLTVL.

CDR3 DNA sequence: TGTGCCAGCAGCTTGAGCGGGACAGGAGGGGCCGGGGAGCTGTTTTTT. It translates to CASSLSGTGGAGELFF. The V call is TRBV5-4, the J call TRBJ2-2; tentatively, D is TRBD1 (8 bases). V lost 1 base, J lost 6 bases, and 16 bases lay in between. CDR1 and CDR2 from the germline V gene are SGHNT and YYREEE (reference sequence). The CDR3 consists of 16 residues.